This T cell receptor beta chain was documented in a study of blood T cell repertoires in COVID-19. Study as a whole: Nucleic acid was either cDNA or gDNA, and it came from T cells, B-cell-depleted T cells, or PBMCs.

The authors' processing: The assay estimated nucleated cells by amplifying reference gene primers. The protocol was immunoSEQ multiplex PCR, while the TCRdb copy is restricted to in-frame clones and leaves out a portion. V, J and clone size were drawn from that table, and D and trimming were deduced from the DNA. Counted here are 100,000 or so clones, roughly 80% occurring once; the ten biggest clones make up 9.8%. CDR3 length: 12 amino acids. V was clipped by 4 bases and J by 4 bases, with 8 bases between them. Germline CDR1 reads SGDLS; CDR2 reads YYNGEE. This clone has just one count. The specimen was peripheral blood. This receptor was obtained from a man aged 60 to 69 with active or convalescent COVID-19. The gene calls are TRBV9 and TRBJ2-5; perhaps TRBD2 as D (5 bases). The CDR3 DNA follows: TGTGCCAGCAGCCCAGAGGGAGAGACCCAGTACTTC. Its protein is CASSPEGETQYF.